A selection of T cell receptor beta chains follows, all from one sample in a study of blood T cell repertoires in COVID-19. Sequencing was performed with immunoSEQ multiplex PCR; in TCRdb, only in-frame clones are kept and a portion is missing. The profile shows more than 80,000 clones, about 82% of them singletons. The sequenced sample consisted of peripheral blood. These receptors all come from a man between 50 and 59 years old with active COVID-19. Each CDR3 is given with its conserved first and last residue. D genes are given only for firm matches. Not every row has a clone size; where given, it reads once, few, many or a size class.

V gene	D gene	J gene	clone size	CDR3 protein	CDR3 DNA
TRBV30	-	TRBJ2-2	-	CAWSRGDTGELFF	TGTGCCTGGAGCCGCGGCGACACCGGGGAGCTGTTTTTT
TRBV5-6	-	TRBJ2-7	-	CASSTAGAATRHEQYF	TGTGCCAGCAGCACCGCGGGGGCAGCCACCCGCCACGAGCAGTACTTC
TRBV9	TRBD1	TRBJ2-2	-	CASRPTGLETGELFF	TGTGCCAGCAGGCCGACAGGGTTAGAGACCGGGGAGCTGTTTTTT
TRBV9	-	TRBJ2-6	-	CASSVAIASGANVLTF	TGTGCCAGCAGCGTAGCTATCGCCTCTGGGGCCAACGTCCTGACTTTC
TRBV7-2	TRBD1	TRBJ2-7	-	CASSRRQGSQYF	TGTGCCAGCAGCCGGAGACAGGGCTCCCAGTACTTC
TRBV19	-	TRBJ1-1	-	CASSMVNSFNTEAFF	TGTGCCAGTAGTATGGTAAACAGCTTTAACACTGAAGCTTTCTTT
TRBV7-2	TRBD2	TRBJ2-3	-	CAEGLAGRSTDTQYF	TGTGCCGAGGGACTAGCGGGTCGGAGCACAGATACGCAGTATTTT
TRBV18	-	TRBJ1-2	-	CASSRGHVEDYTF	TGTGCCAGCTCACGTGGACATGTAGAGGACTACACCTTC
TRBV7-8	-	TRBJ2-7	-	CASSPLGRGGSGEQYF	TGTGCCAGCAGCCCCCTAGGTCGGGGAGGAAGCGGGGAGCAGTACTTC
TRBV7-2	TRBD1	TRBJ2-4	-	CASSFGQGQNIQYF	TGTGCCAGCAGCTTCGGACAGGGTCAAAACATTCAGTACTTC
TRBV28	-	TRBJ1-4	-	CASSSEGRTTNEKLFF	TGTGCCAGCAGTTCAGAGGGTAGGACAACTAATGAAAAACTGTTTTTT
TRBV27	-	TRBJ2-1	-	CASSLWGQGPLAGNNEQFF	TGTGCCAGCAGTTTATGGGGACAGGGACCTCTAGCGGGTAACAATGAGCAGTTCTTC
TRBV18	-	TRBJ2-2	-	CASSPYSGANTGELFF	TGTGCCAGCTCACCATACTCGGGGGCGAACACCGGGGAGCTGTTTTTT
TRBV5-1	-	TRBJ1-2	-	CASSTSGAMYGYTF	TGCGCCAGCAGCACCTCCGGAGCGATGTATGGCTACACCTTC
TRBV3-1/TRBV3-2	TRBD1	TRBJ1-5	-	CASSQGTGQQPQHF	TGTGCCAGCAGCCAAGGGACAGGGCAGCAGCCCCAGCATTTT
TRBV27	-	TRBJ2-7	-	CASGSGTWYEQYF	TGTGCCAGCGGTTCGGGGACTTGGTACGAGCAGTACTTC
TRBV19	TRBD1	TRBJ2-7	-	CASTIGTGGTYEQYF	TGTGCCAGTACGATTGGGACAGGGGGAACCTACGAGCAGTACTTC
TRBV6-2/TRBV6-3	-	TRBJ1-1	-	CASSWAGREAFF	TGTGCCAGCAGTTGGGCAGGCCGTGAAGCTTTCTTT
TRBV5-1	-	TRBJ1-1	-	CASSPLGGEAEAFF	TGCGCCAGCAGCCCCCTTGGGGGGGAGGCTGAAGCTTTCTTT
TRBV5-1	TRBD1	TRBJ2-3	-	CASSPRTGKTDTQYF	TGCGCCAGCAGCCCAAGGACAGGGAAGACAGATACGCAGTATTTT
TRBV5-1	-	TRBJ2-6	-	CASSLPVAYSGANVLTF	TGCGCCAGCAGCTTGCCGGTCGCTTACTCTGGGGCCAACGTCCTGACTTTC
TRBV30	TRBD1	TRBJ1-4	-	CAWSVDRAEKLFF	TGTGCCTGGAGTGTGGACAGGGCTGAAAAACTGTTTTTT
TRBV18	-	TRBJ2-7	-	CASSTGRYEQYF	TGTGCCAGCTCAACAGGGCGCTACGAGCAGTACTTC
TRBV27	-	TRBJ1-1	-	CASSTSGGTEAFF	TGTGCCAGCAGTACCTCGGGGGGAACTGAAGCTTTCTTT
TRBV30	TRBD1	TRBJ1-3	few	CAWSLQGATSGNTIYF	TGTGCCTGGAGTCTACAGGGGGCGACGTCTGGAAACACCATATATTTT
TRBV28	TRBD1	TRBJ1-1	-	CASSFITHGTATEAFF	TGTGCCAGCAGTTTCATAACCCACGGGACAGCCACTGAAGCTTTCTTT
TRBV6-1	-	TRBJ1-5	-	CASSEDGGSNQPQHF	TGTGCCAGCAGTGAAGACGGGGGGAGCAATCAGCCCCAGCATTTT
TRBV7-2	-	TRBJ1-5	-	CASSTHTNQPQHF	TGTGCCAGCAGCACCCACACCAATCAGCCCCAGCATTTT
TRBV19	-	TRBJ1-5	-	CASSIGDISNQPQHF	TGTGCCAGTAGTATAGGCGACATTAGCAATCAGCCCCAGCATTTT
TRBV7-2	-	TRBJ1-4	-	CASSLGGPGRKLFF	TGTGCCAGCAGCTTAGGCGGGCCTGGGAGAAAACTGTTTTTT
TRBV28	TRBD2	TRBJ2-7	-	CASMGGISYEQYF	TGTGCCAGCATGGGGGGGATCTCCTACGAGCAGTACTTC